Below are 30 T cell receptor beta chains sequenced from a single sample in a study of CD8 T cells in Susac syndrome. cDNA came from about 0.46 to 1 ug RNA primed by random hexamers. In TCRdb, the immunoSEQ multiplex PCR reads were re-called with MiXCR into one record per CDR3 protein. The sample holds around 130,000 distinct CDR3 sequences, roughly 95% seen once. The sequenced sample consisted of CD4+ T cells from PBMCs. These receptors all come from a human donor with Susac syndrome.

The rearrangement links TRBV24-1 to TRBJ2-3; TRBD1 aligns across 9 bases. The CDR3 runs to 15 residues. The germline V gene has CDR1 KGHDR and CDR2 SFDVKD. V trimming: 5 bases; J trimming: 2 bases; junction bases outside the gene matches: 4. The CDR3 reads CATSGDRDTTDTQYF. The CDR3 region has the DNA TGTGCCACCAGTGGGGACAGGGACACCACAGATACGCAGTATTTT.

The gene calls are TRBV5-1 and TRBJ2-3; tentatively, D is TRBD1 (6 bases). The CDR3 length is 15 residues. V was shortened by 0 bases and J by 0 bases, with 8 bases between the two germline ends. Germline CDR1 reads SGHRS; CDR2 reads YFSETQ. The CDR3 sequence: CASSLERGSTDTQYF. The CDR3 DNA follows: TGCGCCAGCAGCTTGGAAAGGGGGAGCACAGATACGCAGTATTTT.

The chain links TRBV30 to TRBJ2-1; 12 bases line up with TRBD2. After removal of 1 base from V and 7 bases from J, the junction contained 5 bases not matched to a gene. CDR1 GTSNPN and CDR2 SVGIG come from the germline V gene (reference sequence). This CDR3 spans 15 amino acids. The CDR3 region is CAWSGLAGVVNEQFF. DNA for the CDR3: TGTGCCTGGAGTGGACTAGCGGGAGTTGTGAATGAGCAGTTCTTC.

The rearrangement links TRBV29-1 to TRBJ1-1, with D possibly TRBD1 on 5 matching bases. There are 12 residues in the CDR3. Looked up from germline, CDR1 is SQVTM and CDR2 is ANQGSEA. V lost 2 bases to trimming and J lost 5 bases, with 9 bases between them. CDR3 sequence reads: CSVEYDSTEAFF. Here the CDR3 DNA reads TGCAGCGTTGAATACGACAGTACTGAAGCTTTCTTT.

The chain joins TRBV29-1 to TRBJ1-1, with a tentative D call TRBD1 (5 bases). CDR1 is SQVTM and CDR2 is ANQGSEA in the germline V gene. Trimming removed 7 bases from V and 0 bases from J, with 12 bases in between. This CDR3 is built from 13 residues. This chain's CDR3 is CSAETAMNTEAFF. The CDR3 region has the DNA TGCAGCGCAGAGACAGCAATGAACACTGAAGCTTTCTTT.

The chain has TRBV5-1 and TRBJ2-5, with a weak D call TRBD1 (6 bases). CDR1 is SGHRS, CDR2 YFSETQ, per germline. V was cut by 7 bases and J by 1 base, with 11 bases left in between. CDR3 length: 13 amino acids. For the CDR3, the DNA is TGCGCCAGCTCCGGACAGCTCCAAGAGACCCAGTACTTC. Translated: CASSGQLQETQYF.

This rearrangement joins TRBV20-1 to TRBJ2-2; D not resolved. The CDR3 runs 14 residues. Germline lookup yields CDR1 DFQATT and CDR2 SNEGSKA (reference sequence). Between the trimmed V and J ends, which lost 5 bases and 3 bases, there was a span of 13 bases. The DNA for the CDR3 is TGCAGTGCTGCCCGACTTTCTCACACCGGGGAGCTGTTTTTT. Translated: CSAARLSHTGELFF.

V usage is TRBV14 and J usage is TRBJ2-1, with a tentative D call TRBD2 (6 bases). This CDR3 has 15 amino acids. Germline CDR1 reads SGHDN; CDR2 reads FVKESK. V lost 4 bases, J lost 6 bases, and 16 bases lay in between. CDR3 in amino acids: CASSRTGLLRNEQFF. CDR3 in DNA: TGTGCCAGCAGCCGGACGGGACTCCTTCGCAATGAGCAGTTCTTC.

The V gene is TRBV4-3, the J gene TRBJ1-5; 9 bases agree with TRBD1. The CDR3 length is 15 residues. Germline V lookup: CDR1 LGHNA, CDR2 YSLEER. Trimming at V came to 3 bases and at J to 7 bases, leaving 7 bases not matched to a gene. The chain's CDR3 is CASSHQTGGEQPQHF. The CDR3 DNA reads TGCGCCAGCAGCCACCAGACAGGGGGAGAACAGCCCCAGCATTTT.

V gene TRBV5-1 combines with J gene TRBJ2-5; D uncertain. The CDR3 runs to 12 residues. Germline CDR1 is SGHRS and CDR2 is YFSETQ. Trimming left V 0 bases short and J 8 bases short, with 8 bases between. CDR3 in DNA: TGCGCCAGCAGCTTGGAGGGCAAAACCCAGTACTTC. This translates into CASSLEGKTQYF.

The CDR3 DNA reads TGTGCCAGCAGCGCCCTCCGGGATACGCAGTATTTT. Translating gives CASSALRDTQYF. This rearrangement joins TRBV3-1 to TRBJ2-3, with no clear D. Germline CDR1 and CDR2: LGHDT and YNNKEL (reference sequence). This CDR3 is 12 amino acids long. Trimming took 5 bases from V and 6 from J, leaving 9 bases between them.

The rearrangement uses TRBV9 and TRBJ2-1; 9 nucleotides agree with TRBD2. V lost 2 bases, J lost 9 bases, and 6 bases stayed unmatched. From germline, CDR1 is SGDLS and CDR2 YYNGEE. CDR3 length equals 14 residues. The CDR3 sequence: CASSVGSGRGEQFF. CDR3 nucleotides: TGTGCCAGCAGCGTGGGTAGCGGGAGAGGTGAGCAGTTCTTC.

This chain joins TRBV4-1 and TRBJ2-5; 9 positions agree with TRBD1. Germline-derived CDR1 and CDR2 are MGHRA and YSYEKL. Trimming at V came to 1 base and at J to 5 bases, leaving 14 bases not matched to a gene. The CDR3 totals 18 residues. CDR3 DNA: TGCGCCAGCAGCCAAGGACTCCTAGGACAGGGGCTACGGGAGACCCAGTACTTC. This translates into CASSQGLLGQGLRETQYF.

J is TRBJ2-3 and V is TRBV12-3 or TRBV12-4; 8 bases align to TRBD1. The V gene end was trimmed by 3 bases and the J gene end by 0 bases; junction bases not matched to a gene: 5. CDR3 size: 16 residues. The CDR3 region has the DNA TGTGCCAGCAGTTTCGGACAGGGCTGGAGCACAGATACGCAGTATTTT. Translating it yields CASSFGQGWSTDTQYF.

The sample holds one count of this clonotype. The CDR3 region is CAWSREGRVNQPQHF. The CDR3 DNA reads as TGTGCCTGGAGTAGGGAGGGTAGGGTCAATCAGCCCCAGCATTTT. The chain joins TRBV30 to TRBJ1-5; D uncertain. The CDR3 totals 15 residues. Trimming stripped 2 bases from V and 3 bases from J, with 14 bases between. Germline CDR1 is GTSNPN and CDR2 is SVGIG (reference sequence).

The V call is TRBV30, the J call TRBJ1-1; D unclear. Per germline, CDR1 GTSNPN and CDR2 SVGIG (reference sequence). The CDR3 sequence is 15 residues long. Deletions cut 4 bases from V and 3 bases from J, with 18 bases between. CDR3 sequence: CAWNGRAPRHTEAFF. CDR3 sequence (DNA): TGTGCCTGGAATGGGAGAGCTCCCAGGCACACTGAAGCTTTCTTT.

The chain carries TRBV24-1 and TRBJ2-3; D not certain. V lost 2 bases and J 6 bases, leaving 8 bases between the germline ends. CDR3 length: 13 residues. Germline V lookup: CDR1 KGHDR, CDR2 SFDVKD. CDR3 in amino acids: CATSDSPGDTQYF. The CDR3 coding sequence is TGTGCCACCAGTGATTCTCCCGGCGATACGCAGTATTTT.

The J gene is TRBJ2-1, the V gene TRBV6-2 or TRBV6-3; D not certain. The CDR3 totals 12 residues. With 7 bases removed from V and 0 bases from J, the gap between germline ends came to 4 bases. Germline lookup yields CDR1 MNHEY and CDR2 SVGEGT. This CDR3 is CASTHSYNEQFF. CDR3 coding DNA: TGTGCCAGCACACACTCCTACAATGAGCAGTTCTTC.

The J gene is TRBJ2-4, the V gene TRBV4-1; D gene unclear. The CDR3 has 17 amino acids. Germline CDR1 reads MGHRA; CDR2 reads YSYEKL. V dropped 0 bases and J dropped 0 bases, with 12 bases sitting between them. CDR3 amino acids: CASSQDRAGVAKNIQYF. CDR3 in DNA: TGCGCCAGCAGCCAAGATCGGGCCGGCGTAGCCAAAAACATTCAGTACTTC.

The chain employs TRBV29-1 and TRBJ2-2; possibly TRBD1 for D (6 bases). V was cut by 5 bases and J by 6 bases, with 13 bases left in between. This CDR3 contains 13 residues. The germline CDR1 and CDR2 sequences are SQVTM and ANQGSEA. CDR3 nucleotide sequence: TGCAGCGTTATTCAGGGGCCCTCCGGGGAGCTGTTTTTT. Its translation is CSVIQGPSGELFF.

This chain connects TRBV20-1 to TRBJ2-3, with 9 positions matching TRBD1. This CDR3 is 12 amino acids long. Germline-derived CDR1 and CDR2 are DFQATT and SNEGSKA (reference sequence). V trimming: 5 bases; J trimming: 7 bases; junction bases outside the gene matches: 4. The CDR3 spells CSAPTGGHTQYF. Written as DNA, the CDR3 is TGCAGTGCTCCTACAGGGGGCCATACGCAGTATTTT.

The chain has TRBV5-1 and TRBJ2-7, with a weak D call TRBD2 (5 bases). V lost 0 bases, J lost 2 bases, and 12 bases lay in between. This CDR3 spans 15 amino acids. CDR1 is SGHRS, CDR2 YFSETQ, per germline. The CDR3 nucleotides are TGCGCCAGCAGCTTGGTGCTAGCCGCGACCTACGAGCAGTACTTC. Translating it yields CASSLVLAATYEQYF.

The chain employs TRBV7-9 and TRBJ2-7, with 9 bases aligning to TRBD1. The V and J ends lost 4 bases and 5 bases, in that order; junction bases with no gene match: 6. CDR3 size: 14 residues. The germline gives CDR1 SEHNR, CDR2 FQNEAQ (reference sequence). CDR3 in DNA: TGTGCCAGCAGCTCGTGGGACAGGGAAGACGAGCAGTACTTC. It yields the protein CASSSWDREDEQYF. Based on the CDR3 plus reference TRBV7-9 and TRBJ2-7, the full variable domain is DTGVSQNPRHKITKRGQNVTFRCDPISEHNRLYWYRQTLGQGPEFLTYFQNEAQLEKSRLLSDRFSAERPKGSFSTLEIQRTEQGDSAMYLCASSSWDREDEQYFGPGTRLTVT.

V and J are TRBV5-4 and TRBJ2-7; TRBD1 aligns across 10 bases. Per the germline V gene, CDR1 is SGHNT and CDR2 is YYREEE (reference sequence). The J segment lost 0 bases and the V segment lost 3 bases, leaving 6 bases of the junction unmatched. There are 16 residues in the CDR3. CDR3 region: CASSSRTGGSSYEQYF. CDR3 in DNA: TGTGCCAGCAGCTCAAGGACAGGGGGAAGCTCCTACGAGCAGTACTTC.

The chain couples TRBV6-5 to TRBJ2-5, with 7 bases that match TRBD1. CDR1 and CDR2 (germline): MNHEY, SVGAGI. V lost 6 bases and J lost 2; bases outside the gene matches: 9. CDR3 size: 15 residues. The DNA of the CDR3 is TGTGCCAGCAGCTACGGACAGGCCTTTCAAGAGACCCAGTACTTC. Encoded protein: CASSYGQAFQETQYF.

CDR3 coding DNA: TGCAGTGCTAGACTAGCGGGAGGGCCGCCAGATACGCAGTATTTT. This sequence encodes CSARLAGGPPDTQYF. The chain has TRBV20-1 and TRBJ2-3; 12 positions match TRBD2. Germline V lookup: CDR1 DFQATT, CDR2 SNEGSKA (reference sequence). The CDR3 consists of 15 residues. The V gene end was trimmed by 2 bases and the J gene end by 4 bases; junction bases not matched to a gene: 4.

This rearrangement joins TRBV12-3 or TRBV12-4 to TRBJ2-1; 8 nucleotides align to TRBD2. V trimming: 3 bases; J trimming: 14 bases; junction bases outside the gene matches: 12. This CDR3 spans 14 amino acids. The CDR3: CASSFGNSGSRKFF. The CDR3 DNA sequence: TGTGCCAGCAGTTTCGGGAACAGCGGGAGTAGGAAGTTCTTC.

The chain is built from TRBV9 and TRBJ2-1; 8 bases line up with TRBD2. V was pared by 4 bases and J by 8 bases, with 2 bases of the junction left unmatched. Germline lookup yields CDR1 SGDLS and CDR2 YYNGEE. CDR3 length: 12 amino acids. CDR3 nucleotide sequence: TGTGCCAGCAGCCGTAGCGGGGATGAGCAGTTCTTC. Residues: CASSRSGDEQFF.

The chain couples TRBV5-6 to TRBJ2-5; 9 bases match TRBD1. V gave up 5 bases and J gave up 5 bases; unmatched junction bases: 10. The germline CDR1 and CDR2 sequences are SGHDT and YYEEEE. There are 15 residues in the CDR3. The DNA for the CDR3 is TGTGCCAGCAGTCGAGGACAGGGGTCGTGGGAGACCCAGTACTTC. It is translated as CASSRGQGSWETQYF. Looking up the rest from reference TRBV5-6 and TRBJ2-5 gives the full variable domain: DAGVTQSPTHLIKTRGQQVTLRCSPKSGHDTVSWYQQALGQGPQFIFQYYEEEERQRGNFPDRFSGHQFPNYSSELNVNALLLGDSALYLCASSRGQGSWETQYFGPGTRLLVL.

The V gene is TRBV20-1, the J gene TRBJ2-1; TRBD2 matches 16 bases. Germline V CDR1 and CDR2: DFQATT, SNEGSKA (reference sequence). This CDR3 has 15 amino acids. V shed 5 bases and J 7 bases; nucleotides not matched to a gene: 5. CDR3 DNA: TGCAGTGCTCGAGGGACTAGCGGGAGGGTTAATGAGCAGTTCTTC. Translated: CSARGTSGRVNEQFF.